The subject of this entry is one T cell receptor (beta chain). The antigen remains unidentified. The length of the CDR3 is 17 residues. Per the germline V gene, CDR1 is MDHEN and CDR2 is SYDVKM. The V gene lost 1 base and the J gene lost 0 bases, with 13 bases spanning the gap. Using immunoSEQ multiplex PCR, the repertoire was profiled, and TCRdb retains in-frame clones only, with some absent. The sample has 140,000 or so clones, roughly 91% seen once; the top ten hold about 0.18%. The record originates from a study of graft-versus-host responses after intestinal transplantation. This receptor was identified in a human donor who received an intestinal transplant. The chain has TRBV28 and TRBJ2-4; possible D gene TRBD2, 5 bases. Source: unstimulated CD4+ T cells sorted from spleen or lymph node cells, taken before intestinal transplant. Here the CDR3 reads CASSLLGGGSAKNIQYF. CDR3 DNA sequence: TGTGCCAGCAGTTTATTGGGCGGAGGTTCAGCCAAAAACATTCAGTACTTC.